This T cell receptor beta chain was recovered during a study of blood T cell repertoires in COVID-19. Overall study context: Italy, Spain and the United States were the sources of the convalescent and acute COVID-19 samples. The analysed material was cDNA or gDNA that came from T cells, B-cell-depleted T cells, or PBMCs.

Enrollment of patients from Seattle took place during active infection, with longitudinal follow-up. In the original workflow: Researchers report that nucleated cell counts were estimated from reference gene primer amplification. Libraries were prepared by immunoSEQ multiplex PCR; TCRdb keeps only in-frame clonotypes and omits some of them. V and J calls and clone size are as listed in that table; D and trimming were resolved from the DNA. The data contain roughly 480,000 clones, roughly 87% of them singletons. Germline V gene data show CDR1 as SGHAT and CDR2 as FQNNGV. V shed 1 base and J shed 5 bases, with 15 bases lying between them. The CDR3 totals 16 residues.

This TCR derives from a man between 18 and 29 years old with COVID-19, enrolled during active disease. Sequenced sample: peripheral blood. The J gene is TRBJ2-1, the V gene TRBV11-2; tentative D call: TRBD1 (6 bases). The CDR3 protein is CASSLVYGTSDNEQFF. The CDR3 DNA reads as TGTGCCAGCAGCTTAGTCTACGGGACATCGGACAATGAGCAGTTCTTC.